Presented here are 21 T cell receptor beta chains from one specimen sequenced in a study of T-cell memory formation after mild COVID-19. MiXCR, run by TCRdb on the 5' RACE reads, gives a single entry per CDR3 protein. Of 400,000 to 500,000 distinct CDR3 sequences in the sample, approximately 24% were seen once. Sequenced sample: PBMCs or a T cell subset sorted from them (not recorded which). The receptors stem from an adult woman who had mild COVID-19 (a few samples of this study predate the infection). Cell type and time point are not known.

This clonotype was detected only once. V is TRBV9 and J is TRBJ2-7, with D tentatively TRBD2 (6 bases). This CDR3 comprises 14 residues. V lost 4 bases and J lost 4, with 15 bases in between. CDR1 and CDR2 from the germline V gene are SGDLS and YYNGEE. The CDR3 reads CASSPSLAKYEQYF. DNA for the CDR3: TGTGCCAGCAGCCCGTCTCTAGCGAAATACGAGCAGTACTTC.

This rearrangement joins TRBV12-3 or TRBV12-4 to TRBJ2-1, with D possibly called TRBD1 or TRBD2 (6 bases each). The CDR3 loop spans 14 amino acids. V lost 5 bases, J lost 9 bases, and 17 bases lay in between. CDR3 protein: CASSISMGGGEQFF. The CDR3 DNA reads as TGTGCCAGCAGTATAAGTATGGGGGGCGGTGAGCAGTTCTTC.

This clonotype has just a few counts. The chain is built from TRBV27 and TRBJ1-4; 7 nucleotides agree with TRBD1. CDR1 and CDR2 from the germline V gene are MNHEY and SMNVEV (reference sequence). The CDR3 is 17 residues long. The J segment lost 7 bases and the V segment lost 5 bases, leaving 16 bases of the junction unmatched. The DNA for the CDR3 is TGTGCCAGCAGTCTAAAACGACCAGGGGGGAAGATTGAAAAACTGTTTTTT. This translates into CASSLKRPGGKIEKLFF.

V usage is TRBV7-8 and J usage is TRBJ2-3; 14 nucleotides agree with TRBD2. V was pared by 2 bases and J by 6 bases, with 10 bases of the junction left unmatched. The germline V gene encodes CDR1 SGHVS and CDR2 FQNEAQ. The CDR3 length is 18 residues. Here the CDR3 reads CASSLTRLAGGPSDTQYF. CDR3 nucleotide sequence: TGTGCCAGCAGCTTAACCCGACTAGCGGGGGGGCCATCTGATACGCAGTATTTT.

This clonotype occurred a few times. The CDR3 protein is CASSGTGSDNYGYTF. CDR3 sequence (DNA): TGCGCCAGCAGCGGTACAGGGTCAGATAACTATGGCTACACCTTC. The chain couples TRBV5-1 to TRBJ1-2, with D possibly matching TRBD1 (6 bases). The CDR3 length is 15 residues. Between the trimmed V and J ends, which lost 4 bases and 1 base, there was a span of 14 bases. In germline, CDR1 is SGHRS, CDR2 YFSETQ.

This chain connects TRBV12-3 or TRBV12-4 to TRBJ2-2; TRBD1 is a possible D gene (5 bases). Between the trimmed V and J ends, which lost 10 bases and 8 bases, there was a span of 17 bases. The length of the CDR3 is 13 residues. CDR3 sequence reads: CATTNTGVGELFF. The CDR3 nucleotides are TGTGCCACAACCAATACAGGCGTGGGGGAGCTGTTTTTT.

The chain carries TRBV25-1 and TRBJ1-6, with a tentative D call TRBD1 (5 bases). V was pared by 6 bases and J by 8 bases, with 14 bases between. Germline V CDR1 and CDR2: MGHDK, SYGVNS. The CDR3 is 14 amino acids. CDR3 coding DNA: TGTGCCAGCAGCGGGGGGTATCCCGATTCACCCCTCCACTTT. Amino acid sequence: CASSGGYPDSPLHF.

V is TRBV12-3 or TRBV12-4 and J is TRBJ2-7; tentatively, D is TRBD2 (5 bases). This CDR3 region has 19 residues. V lost 6 bases and J lost 4, with 31 bases in between. CDR3 coding DNA: TGTGCCAGCAGCCCTCAGACCGAGAGGCGAGCGGAGAAACGATACGAGCAGTACTTC. Amino acids: CASSPQTERRAEKRYEQYF.

The chain links TRBV4-2 to TRBJ2-5; TRBD2 is a possible D gene (6 bases). The CDR3 runs to 15 residues. V dropped 4 bases and J dropped 1 base, with 13 bases sitting between them. From germline, CDR1 is LGHNA and CDR2 YNFKEQ. The CDR3 nucleotides are TGTGCCAGCAGCCCAGACGGCGGGGCCCAAGAGACCCAGTACTTC. This encodes CASSPDGGAQETQYF.

J is TRBJ1-2 and V is TRBV7-2, with D possibly being TRBD1 (5 bases). Germline V gene sequence: CDR1 SGHTA, CDR2 FQGNSA. Trimming shortened V by 7 bases and J by 4 bases, and 16 bases separated the two germline ends. This CDR3 comprises 14 residues. In DNA, the CDR3 is TGTGCCAGCACCAGAAATGGGGGGGGCTATGGCTACACCTTC. Translation gives CASTRNGGGYGYTF.

The table lists this clonotype with a few counts. V usage is TRBV4-2 and J usage is TRBJ2-5, with TRBD2 matching over 9 bases. The germline V gene has CDR1 LGHNA and CDR2 YNFKEQ. The V gene end was trimmed by 2 bases and the J gene end by 5 bases; junction bases not matched to a gene: 9. The CDR3 consists of 16 residues. The CDR3 nucleotides are TGTGCCAGCAGCCAATGGAGTAGCGGGGGTGTGGAGACCCAGTACTTC. This sequence encodes CASSQWSSGGVETQYF.

This clonotype has a handful of counts. The CDR3 loop reads CASTPSQDTGELFF. CDR3 coding DNA: TGTGCCAGCACTCCCTCACAGGACACCGGGGAGCTGTTTTTT. The chain couples TRBV7-9 to TRBJ2-2, with D perhaps matching TRBD1 (5 bases). The CDR3 runs to 14 residues. V lost 7 bases and J lost 3, with 12 bases in between. The germline V gene has CDR1 SEHNR and CDR2 FQNEAQ (reference sequence). The whole variable domain, filled in from reference TRBV7-9 and TRBJ2-2, reads DTGVSQNPRHKITKRGQNVTFRCDPISEHNRLYWYRQTLGQGPEFLTYFQNEAQLEKSRLLSDRFSAERPKGSFSTLEIQRTEQGDSAMYLCASTPSQDTGELFFGEGSRLTVL.

The chain joins TRBV20-1 to TRBJ2-1, with D tentatively TRBD1 (6 bases). The CDR3 consists of 15 residues. Germline assignment: CDR1 DFQATT and CDR2 SNEGSKA (reference sequence). Trimming stripped 3 bases from V and 4 bases from J, with 16 bases between. For the CDR3, the DNA is TGCAGTGCTAGTTTCAGGGGACCCCCTTACAATGAGCAGTTCTTC. Translation: CSASFRGPPYNEQFF.

The sample holds a few counts of this clonotype. This chain joins TRBV7-2 and TRBJ2-1; 8 bases line up with TRBD1. CDR1 and CDR2 from the germline V gene are SGHTA and FQGNSA. The CDR3 runs to 15 residues. The V segment lost 0 bases and the J segment 9 bases; nucleotides outside the gene matches: 7. CDR3 nucleotides: TGTGCCAGCAGCTTAGCCCTGGCAGGGGGCGGTGAGCAGTTCTTC. Its translation: CASSLALAGGGEQFF.

This rearrangement joins TRBV3-1 to TRBJ2-3; unclear D gene. The CDR3 loop spans 15 amino acids. Trimming stripped 1 base from V and 4 bases from J, with 12 bases between. Looked up from germline, CDR1 is LGHDT and CDR2 is YNNKEL (reference sequence). CDR3 sequence (DNA): TGTGCCAGCAGCCAAGCGCTATATGGTGCAGATACGCAGTATTTT. It yields the protein CASSQALYGADTQYF.

For the CDR3, the DNA is TGTGCCAGCAGCTCGGGACCGCAACTTTACAATGAGCAGTTCTTC. It codes for CASSSGPQLYNEQFF. The chain recombines TRBV7-6 with TRBJ2-1, with D tentatively TRBD1 or TRBD2 (5 bases each). V lost 4 bases and J lost 4, with 14 bases in between. Germline V gene lookup returns CDR1 SGHVS and CDR2 FNYEAQ. The CDR3 sequence is 15 residues long.

This clonotype has a handful of counts. This chain uses TRBV9 with TRBJ1-1, with 8 bases that match TRBD1. This CDR3 spans 16 amino acids. The V segment lost 5 bases and the J segment 1 base; nucleotides outside the gene matches: 10. Germline CDR1 SGDLS, CDR2 YYNGEE. CDR3 sequence (DNA): TGTGCCAGCAGTACTGACAGGGGACTCTCGAACACTGAAGCTTTCTTT. It translates to CASSTDRGLSNTEAFF.

This clonotype was picked up a small number of times. The V gene is TRBV18, the J gene TRBJ2-5; 9 nucleotides agree with TRBD1. CDR3 length: 16 amino acids. In germline, CDR1 is KGHSH, CDR2 LQKENI. The V segment lost 0 bases and the J segment 5 bases; nucleotides outside the gene matches: 7. DNA for the CDR3: TGTGCCAGCTCACCACCGTTCGGGACAGGGATCGAGACCCAGTACTTC. This encodes CASSPPFGTGIETQYF.

The rearrangement links TRBV7-9 to TRBJ1-1; D perhaps matches TRBD1 (6 bases). Germline CDR1 is SEHNR and CDR2 is FQNEAQ (reference sequence). The ends were cut back, 0 bases at V and 5 bases at J, with 13 bases in the middle. This CDR3 region has 15 residues. Here the CDR3 DNA reads TGTGCCAGCAGCTTAGCGGGGGCTAAGCCGACTGAAGCTTTCTTT. It encodes CASSLAGAKPTEAFF.

This clonotype was found a few times. The V gene is TRBV6-6, the J gene TRBJ2-1; 10 positions agree with TRBD2. Losses at the gene ends were 0 bases for V and 4 bases for J; bases not matched to a gene: 6. The CDR3 sequence is 17 residues long. CDR1 is MNHNY and CDR2 is SVGAGI in the germline V gene (reference sequence). The CDR3 loop is CASSYSSLAGVYNEQFF. CDR3 DNA: TGTGCCAGCAGTTACTCCTCCCTAGCGGGAGTTTACAATGAGCAGTTCTTC.

The chain combines TRBV24-1 with TRBJ2-3; D possibly corresponds to TRBD1 (5 bases). CDR1 is KGHDR, CDR2 SFDVKD, per germline. CDR3 length: 15 residues. Trimming took 3 bases from V and 5 from J, leaving 14 bases between them. The CDR3 is CATSDARGRQDTQYF. CDR3 nucleotides: TGTGCCACCAGTGATGCTAGGGGAAGACAAGATACGCAGTATTTT.